These T cell receptor beta chains were read from a single sample in a study of CD8+CD57+ T cells in acquired aplastic anemia. TCRdb fed the reads into MiXCR, producing one record per CDR3 protein. The repertoire consists of about 220,000 distinct CDR3 sequences, with 34% occurring once and the leading ten covering 1.1%. What was sequenced was sorted CD4+, CD8+, or CD8+CD57+ T cells (not recorded which) from PBMCs. The receptors originated from a human donor in good health, serving as a control. Each CDR3 is given with its conserved first and last residue. A D gene is named only where the DNA matches it firmly. Only part of the rows carry a size: once, few, many, or a class if the clone is expanded.

J gene: TRBJ2-2; V gene: TRBV7-3; clone size: many; D gene: .; CDR3 protein: CASSQQLNTGELFF; CDR3 DNA: TGTGCCAGCAGCCAACAGCTGAACACCGGGGAGCTGTTTTTT
J gene: TRBJ1-2; V gene: TRBV15; clone size: .; D gene: .; CDR3 protein: CATSRDAIAGSSF; CDR3 DNA: TGTGCCACCAGCAGAGACGCTATAGCGGGCTCCTCCTTC
J gene: TRBJ1-1; V gene: TRBV20-1; clone size: few; D gene: .; CDR3 protein: CSARMAGSDTEAFF; CDR3 DNA: TGCAGTGCTAGAATGGCAGGCTCGGACACTGAAGCTTTCTTT
J gene: TRBJ2-5; V gene: TRBV3-1; clone size: few; D gene: TRBD2; CDR3 protein: CASTPGLARKGLETQYF; CDR3 DNA: TGTGCCAGCACCCCGGGACTAGCGAGAAAGGGATTGGAGACCCAGTACTTC
J gene: TRBJ2-1; V gene: TRBV25-1; clone size: .; D gene: TRBD2; CDR3 protein: CASSLAGGENNEQFF; CDR3 DNA: TGTGCCAGCAGTCTAGCGGGAGGGGAAAACAATGAGCAGTTCTTC
J gene: TRBJ1-1; V gene: TRBV7-8; clone size: many; D gene: .; CDR3 protein: CASSLVSTEAFF; CDR3 DNA: TGTGCCAGCAGCTTAGTTTCCACTGAAGCTTTCTTT
J gene: TRBJ2-1; V gene: TRBV10-3; clone size: many; D gene: TRBD2; CDR3 protein: CATFASGNIGEQFF; CDR3 DNA: TGTGCCACCTTCGCGAGCGGGAACATCGGTGAGCAGTTCTTC
J gene: TRBJ1-1; V gene: TRBV10-2; clone size: .; D gene: .; CDR3 protein: CASSLQGIEAFF; CDR3 DNA: TGCGCCAGCAGTTTACAGGGAATTGAAGCTTTCTTT
J gene: TRBJ2-4; V gene: TRBV12-3/TRBV12-4; clone size: .; D gene: .; CDR3 protein: CASSLSGPTIDKNIQYF; CDR3 DNA: TGTGCCAGCAGTTTATCCGGACCCACAATCGACAAAAACATTCAGTACTTC
J gene: TRBJ2-4; V gene: TRBV4-1; clone size: few; D gene: .; CDR3 protein: CASSQEGHRGFGNIQYF; CDR3 DNA: TGCGCCAGCAGCCAGGAGGGTCACAGGGGATTTGGAAACATTCAGTACTTC
J gene: TRBJ1-3; V gene: TRBV2; clone size: .; D gene: .; CDR3 protein: CASSEGGDRGNTIYF; CDR3 DNA: TGTGCCAGCAGTGAAGGAGGGGATCGCGGAAACACCATATATTTT
J gene: TRBJ1-5; V gene: TRBV13; clone size: .; D gene: .; CDR3 protein: CASSEKPGGNQPQHF; CDR3 DNA: TGTGCCAGCAGTGAAAAACCGGGGGGCAATCAGCCCCAGCATTTT
J gene: TRBJ1-6; V gene: TRBV15; clone size: few; D gene: .; CDR3 protein: CATSRDFNSPLHF; CDR3 DNA: TGTGCCACCAGCAGAGATTTCAATTCACCCCTCCACTTT
J gene: TRBJ1-4; V gene: TRBV7-2; clone size: .; D gene: .; CDR3 protein: CASSPTRIGEKLFF; CDR3 DNA: TGTGCCAGCAGCCCGACCAGGATTGGTGAAAAACTGTTTTTT
J gene: TRBJ2-7; V gene: TRBV2; clone size: many; D gene: TRBD1; CDR3 protein: CASGAETGAYEQYF; CDR3 DNA: TGTGCCAGCGGGGCAGAGACAGGGGCCTACGAGCAGTACTTC
J gene: TRBJ1-2; V gene: TRBV7-2; clone size: many; D gene: .; CDR3 protein: CASSLVQGIGGGRHYGYTF; CDR3 DNA: TGTGCCAGCAGCTTAGTGCAAGGTATCGGGGGGGGGCGGCACTATGGCTACACCTTC
J gene: TRBJ2-5; V gene: TRBV9; clone size: many; D gene: TRBD2; CDR3 protein: CASSALLAGQETQYF; CDR3 DNA: TGTGCCAGCAGCGCCCTACTAGCGGGACAAGAGACCCAGTACTTC
J gene: TRBJ1-2; V gene: TRBV6-1; clone size: few; D gene: TRBD1; CDR3 protein: CASSRPGQGAGYTF; CDR3 DNA: TGTGCCAGCAGTAGACCGGGACAGGGCGCTGGCTACACCTTC
J gene: TRBJ1-2; V gene: TRBV20-1; clone size: few; D gene: .; CDR3 protein: CSAVPGNPHYGYTF; CDR3 DNA: TGCAGTGCAGTTCCGGGAAACCCCCACTATGGCTACACCTTC
J gene: TRBJ2-2; V gene: TRBV15; clone size: few; D gene: .; CDR3 protein: CATSRARADRDSGGELFF; CDR3 DNA: TGTGCCACCAGCAGAGCGCGGGCGGACCGGGATTCGGGCGGGGAGCTGTTTTTT
J gene: TRBJ2-1; V gene: TRBV24-1; clone size: many; D gene: .; CDR3 protein: CATSDRGRYDNEQFF; CDR3 DNA: TGTGCCACCAGTGATCGGGGGCGGTACGACAATGAGCAGTTCTTC
J gene: TRBJ1-5; V gene: TRBV10-3; clone size: few; D gene: .; CDR3 protein: CAISEYQAGYNNQPQHF; CDR3 DNA: TGTGCCATCAGTGAGTACCAGGCTGGGTATAACAATCAGCCCCAGCATTTT
J gene: TRBJ1-1; V gene: TRBV19; clone size: many; D gene: TRBD1; CDR3 protein: CASNRGGMVTEAFF; CDR3 DNA: TGTGCCAGTAACAGGGGCGGGATGGTGACTGAAGCTTTCTTT
J gene: TRBJ1-2; V gene: TRBV2; clone size: many; D gene: .; CDR3 protein: CASSTNLRVGYGYTF; CDR3 DNA: TGTGCCAGCAGTACTAACCTGAGGGTTGGCTATGGCTACACCTTC
J gene: TRBJ1-1; V gene: TRBV25-1; clone size: .; D gene: .; CDR3 protein: CASSLFGRVNTEAFF; CDR3 DNA: TGTGCCAGCAGCTTGTTCGGAAGGGTTAACACTGAAGCTTTCTTT
J gene: TRBJ2-1; V gene: TRBV6-1; clone size: few; D gene: TRBD2; CDR3 protein: CASSVVVAGEDEQFF; CDR3 DNA: TGTGCCAGCTCGGTGGTGGTAGCGGGAGAGGATGAGCAGTTCTTC
J gene: TRBJ1-2; V gene: TRBV24-1; clone size: .; D gene: .; CDR3 protein: CATSDPVNYGYTF; CDR3 DNA: TGTGCCACCAGTGATCCGGTTAACTATGGCTACACCTTC
J gene: TRBJ2-7; V gene: TRBV7-2; clone size: .; D gene: .; CDR3 protein: CASSPDFSSYEQYF; CDR3 DNA: TGTGCCAGCAGCCCAGATTTCAGCTCCTACGAGCAGTACTTC
J gene: TRBJ1-1; V gene: TRBV18; clone size: .; D gene: .; CDR3 protein: CASSPGGQGEAFF; CDR3 DNA: TGTGCCAGCTCACCTGGGGGGCAGGGTGAAGCTTTCTTT
J gene: TRBJ2-5; V gene: TRBV5-1; clone size: few; D gene: TRBD2; CDR3 protein: CASSLAGLAGGTKETQYF; CDR3 DNA: TGCGCCAGCAGCTTGGCAGGACTAGCGGGAGGGACGAAAGAGACCCAGTACTTC
J gene: TRBJ2-7; V gene: TRBV30; clone size: .; D gene: TRBD1; CDR3 protein: CAGDRGLNEQYF; CDR3 DNA: TGTGCCGGCGACAGGGGGCTTAACGAGCAGTACTTC
J gene: TRBJ1-2; V gene: TRBV24-1; clone size: .; D gene: .; CDR3 protein: CATSDSGTSNGYTF; CDR3 DNA: TGTGCCACCAGTGATTCCGGGACATCTAATGGCTACACCTTC
J gene: TRBJ1-4; V gene: TRBV20-1; clone size: many; D gene: .; CDR3 protein: CSARGPVATNEKLFF; CDR3 DNA: TGCAGTGCTAGAGGGCCCGTCGCAACTAATGAAAAACTGTTTTTT
J gene: TRBJ2-7; V gene: TRBV6-4; clone size: .; D gene: TRBD1; CDR3 protein: CASSDREPGQVYEQYF; CDR3 DNA: TGTGCCAGCAGTGACCGGGAACCGGGACAGGTCTACGAGCAGTACTTC
J gene: TRBJ2-1; V gene: TRBV2; clone size: many; D gene: .; CDR3 protein: CASSEVGITDNEQFF; CDR3 DNA: TGTGCCAGCAGTGAGGTCGGGATCACCGACAATGAGCAGTTCTTC
J gene: TRBJ2-5; V gene: TRBV19; clone size: .; D gene: .; CDR3 protein: CASSIGNQETQYF; CDR3 DNA: TGTGCCAGTAGTATCGGAAACCAAGAGACCCAGTACTTC
J gene: TRBJ1-1; V gene: TRBV4-2; clone size: few; D gene: .; CDR3 protein: CASSRTLANRDGTEAFF; CDR3 DNA: TGTGCCAGCAGCCGTACACTTGCAAACAGGGACGGCACTGAAGCTTTCTTT
J gene: TRBJ1-5; V gene: TRBV2; clone size: .; D gene: TRBD1; CDR3 protein: CASSEAVVGGRQPQHF; CDR3 DNA: TGTGCCAGCAGTGAAGCGGTCGTAGGGGGCCGCCAGCCCCAGCATTTT
J gene: TRBJ1-3; V gene: TRBV30; clone size: few; D gene: TRBD1; CDR3 protein: CAWSVLDRGRNTIYF; CDR3 DNA: TGTGCCTGGAGTGTACTAGACAGGGGACGAAACACCATATATTTT
J gene: TRBJ1-4; V gene: TRBV15; clone size: many; D gene: .; CDR3 protein: CATSRATGEKLFF; CDR3 DNA: TGTGCCACCAGCAGAGCAACAGGTGAAAAACTGTTTTTT
J gene: TRBJ2-7; V gene: TRBV5-1; clone size: .; D gene: TRBD2; CDR3 protein: CASRISGTSGDEQYF; CDR3 DNA: TGCGCCAGCAGAATTTCCGGGACTAGCGGCGACGAGCAGTACTTC
J gene: TRBJ2-2; V gene: TRBV24-1; clone size: few; D gene: TRBD1; CDR3 protein: CATSDPGTGNTGGLFF; CDR3 DNA: TGTGCCACCAGTGACCCCGGGACAGGGAACACCGGGGGGCTGTTTTTT
J gene: TRBJ1-2; V gene: TRBV24-1; clone size: .; D gene: .; CDR3 protein: CATSVGQGRGGYTF; CDR3 DNA: TGTGCCACCAGTGTCGGGCAGGGACGAGGAGGCTACACCTTC
J gene: TRBJ2-7; V gene: TRBV15; clone size: .; D gene: .; CDR3 protein: CATSRDSSGPQQYF; CDR3 DNA: TGTGCCACCAGCAGGGACTCCTCCGGTCCGCAGCAGTACTTC
J gene: TRBJ2-7; V gene: TRBV7-9; clone size: few; D gene: .; CDR3 protein: CASSLVSRDEQYF; CDR3 DNA: TGTGCCAGCAGCTTAGTTTCTCGCGACGAGCAGTACTTC
J gene: TRBJ2-7; V gene: TRBV20-1; clone size: many; D gene: TRBD1; CDR3 protein: CSASRDRAYEQYF; CDR3 DNA: TGCAGTGCTAGCAGGGACAGGGCCTACGAGCAGTACTTC
J gene: TRBJ2-3; V gene: TRBV20-1; clone size: many; D gene: .; CDR3 protein: CSASVADSTDTQYF; CDR3 DNA: TGCAGTGCTAGCGTAGCGGATAGCACAGATACGCAGTATTTT
J gene: TRBJ1-5; V gene: TRBV6-5; clone size: .; D gene: .; CDR3 protein: CASSWQGPGVGQPQHF; CDR3 DNA: TGTGCCAGCAGTTGGCAGGGCCCCGGGGTGGGTCAGCCCCAGCATTTT
J gene: TRBJ2-7; V gene: TRBV2; clone size: .; D gene: TRBD1; CDR3 protein: CATRRDREGQYF; CDR3 DNA: TGTGCCACCCGCCGGGACAGGGAAGGGCAGTACTTC
J gene: TRBJ1-5; V gene: TRBV30; clone size: many; D gene: .; CDR3 protein: CAWSGQYNQPQHF; CDR3 DNA: TGTGCCTGGAGTGGACAGTACAATCAGCCCCAGCATTTT
J gene: TRBJ2-7; V gene: TRBV7-2; clone size: many; D gene: .; CDR3 protein: CASSLVGSLGEQYF; CDR3 DNA: TGTGCCAGCAGCTTAGTCGGGAGCCTCGGCGAGCAGTACTTC